The rows below give T cell receptor beta chains drawn from one sample of a study of T-cell reconstitution after alpha-beta-depleted transplantation in children. MiXCR, run by TCRdb on the PCR reads, gives a single entry per CDR3 protein. Of approximately 300,000 distinct CDR3 sequences listed, 10% are singletons. Source: PBMCs, taken before TCRalphabeta/CD19-depleted stem cell transplant. The receptors were gathered from a boy in the first two years of life with acute myeloid leukemia, due to receive a stem cell transplant. The CDR3 runs from the conserved cysteine through the conserved F or W. A D gene is named only where the DNA matches it firmly. Rows give clone size only sometimes, using once, few, many, or a class for an expanded clone.

TRBV28	NA	many	14	TRBJ2-2	TGTGCCAGTACCAGGGAACCGAACACCGGGGAGCTGTTTTTT	CASTREPNTGELFF
TRBV20-1	TRBD2	many	15	TRBJ2-1	TGCAGTGCTAGGTATAGCGGGAGCTCCTACAATGAGCAGTTCTTC	CSARYSGSSYNEQFF
TRBV3-1	TRBD2	many	17	TRBJ2-1	TGTGCCAGCAGCCAAGTCCTCGGACGGGAGGGCACGGGGGAGCAGTTCTTC	CASSQVLGREGTGEQFF
TRBV9	TRBD2	many	17	TRBJ2-1	TGTGCCAGCAGCGTAGCCCCCTGGACTAGCGGGGGCAATGAGCAGTTCTTC	CASSVAPWTSGGNEQFF
TRBV20-1	NA	many	12	TRBJ1-2	TGCAGTGCTCCCGATCCTTACTATGGCTACACCTTC	CSAPDPYYGYTF
TRBV7-2	TRBD2	many	17	TRBJ2-3	TGTGCCAGCAGCTTAGCGTCGGGCTACGGGGGGACAGATACGCAGTATTTT	CASSLASGYGGTDTQYF
TRBV12-3/TRBV12-4	NA	many	13	TRBJ1-1	TGTGCCAGCAGTTTAAACAGTGAGACTGAAGCTTTCTTT	CASSLNSETEAFF
TRBV28	NA	once	17	TRBJ1-1	TGTGCCAGCAGTTTAAGGAGGGATTGGGGTCGAGTCACTGAAGCTTTCTTT	CASSLRRDWGRVTEAFF
TRBV10-2	NA	few	16	TRBJ2-7	TGCGCCAGCGATAGAAAACCGGGTTCCAGCTCCTACGAGCAGTACTTC	CASDRKPGSSSYEQYF
TRBV28	NA	many	15	TRBJ2-5	TGTGCCAGCAGTTCCAACAGGGAAAGGGGAGAGACCCAGTACTTC	CASSSNRERGETQYF
TRBV11-2	TRBD1	many	15	TRBJ2-3	TGTGCCAGCAGCTACCGGGACAGGGAAATAGATACGCAGTATTTT	CASSYRDREIDTQYF
TRBV12-5	TRBD2	many	17	TRBJ2-2	TGTGCTAGTGGTTTGATAGTTAGCGGGGGTGGCACCGGGGAGCTGTTTTTT	CASGLIVSGGGTGELFF
TRBV4-2	TRBD2	many	15	TRBJ2-7	TGTGCCAGCAGCCGTTGGACTAGCGGGAGCAACGAGCAGTACTTC	CASSRWTSGSNEQYF
TRBV7-9	NA	many	16	TRBJ1-2	TGTGCCAGCAGCTCCCGTCGGGGAACCGGGTTGAATGGCTACACCTTC	CASSSRRGTGLNGYTF
TRBV12-5	NA	many	15	TRBJ1-4	TGTGCTAGTGGTTTTCAGACAGCCGCTAATGAAAAACTGTTTTTT	CASGFQTAANEKLFF
TRBV25-1	NA	many	13	TRBJ1-1	TGTGCCAGCAGTGTAACGGGGACCGCGCAGGCTTTCTTT	CASSVTGTAQAFF
TRBV30	TRBD2	NA	17	TRBJ2-5	TGTGCCTGGAGTCCCCCGGGACTAGCGGGGGTGCAAGAGACCCAGTACTTC	CAWSPPGLAGVQETQYF
TRBV4-2	NA	many	13	TRBJ1-2	TGTGCCAGCAGCCAAGACAGGTCACATGGCTACACCTTC	CASSQDRSHGYTF
TRBV20-1	TRBD1	many	17	TRBJ2-1	TGCAGTGCTAGAGGGTACTGGGGACAGGGGGCGCACAATGAGCAGTTCTTC	CSARGYWGQGAHNEQFF
TRBV28	NA	NA	14	TRBJ1-2	TGTGCCAGCAGTTTCGTGGAGGATAACTATGGCTACACCTTC	CASSFVEDNYGYTF
TRBV7-2	NA	many	16	TRBJ1-1	TGTGCCAGCAGCTTAGTAACAGCGCCTGGCACGAGAGAAGCTTTCTTT	CASSLVTAPGTREAFF
TRBV12-3/TRBV12-4	NA	many	13	TRBJ1-2	TGTGCCAGCAGTGTACAGGGCTACTATGGCTACACCTTC	CASSVQGYYGYTF
TRBV4-2	NA	NA	14	TRBJ1-2	TGTGCCAGCAGCCAAGAACTACCGATCTATGGCTACACCTTC	CASSQELPIYGYTF
TRBV2	TRBD2	many	16	TRBJ2-7	TGTGCCAGCAGTGGGACTAGCGGTCTGGGGATCGGCGAGCAGTACTTC	CASSGTSGLGIGEQYF
TRBV6-5	TRBD2	many	18	TRBJ2-1	TGTGCCAGCAGTACTCCGGGACTAGCGGTAAGCTCCTACAATGAGCAGTTCTTC	CASSTPGLAVSSYNEQFF
TRBV15	NA	many	14	TRBJ2-1	TGTGCCACCAGCGGACGGGGACCATCGTATGAGCAGTTCTTC	CATSGRGPSYEQFF
TRBV19	NA	many	13	TRBJ1-5	TGTGCCAGTAGTATGACGGGGCGGCAGCCCCAGCATTTT	CASSMTGRQPQHF
TRBV11-2	TRBD1	many	14	TRBJ2-7	TGTGCCAGCAGGGGACAGGAACCGCCCTACGAGCAGTACTTC	CASRGQEPPYEQYF
TRBV6-1	NA	few	15	TRBJ1-5	TGTGCCAGCAGAGGGCCAGGGGTTAGCAATCAGCCCCAGCATTTT	CASRGPGVSNQPQHF
TRBV4-3	TRBD2	many	16	TRBJ2-3	TGCGCCAGCAGCCAGGGACTAGCGGGAAGGTCAGATACGCAGTATTTT	CASSQGLAGRSDTQYF
TRBV19	NA	many	12	TRBJ2-7	TGTGCCAGTAGAGGGAGATCCTACGAGCAGTACTTC	CASRGRSYEQYF
TRBV28	NA	many	15	TRBJ2-3	TGTGCCAGCAGTTTAGTACAGGGCCTCACAGATACGCAGTATTTT	CASSLVQGLTDTQYF
TRBV27	NA	few	15	TRBJ2-7	TGTGCCAGCAGTTTAGAGGCCGGGACACCCTACGAGCAGTACTTC	CASSLEAGTPYEQYF
TRBV7-9	TRBD1	many	14	TRBJ2-1	TGTGCCAGCAGCACCCTGACAGGGGAAGGTGAGCAGTTCTTC	CASSTLTGEGEQFF
TRBV12-3/TRBV12-4	NA	many	16	TRBJ2-7	TGTGCCAGCAGCCGATACAGGAGCCCCCCTTTAGCCGAGCAGTACTTC	CASSRYRSPPLAEQYF
TRBV29-1	NA	many	13	TRBJ1-1	TGCAGCGTTAAGTGGCGGGGAGACACTGAAGCTTTCTTT	CSVKWRGDTEAFF
TRBV27	NA	many	15	TRBJ2-1	TGTGCCAGCTCAAACACCCCCGCTTTTTACAATGAGCAGTTCTTC	CASSNTPAFYNEQFF
TRBV12-3/TRBV12-4	NA	few	13	TRBJ2-1	TGTGCCAGCAGCCCGGGAAGGGTCTATGAGCAGTTCTTC	CASSPGRVYEQFF
TRBV10-3	NA	many	13	TRBJ2-7	TGTGCCATCAGTGAGTCCAGACCGGGACAGCAGTACTTC	CAISESRPGQQYF
TRBV9	NA	few	15	TRBJ2-5	TGTGCCAGCAGCGTAGCGGGAGCGATCCAAGAGACCCAGTACTTC	CASSVAGAIQETQYF
TRBV4-2	TRBD2	many	17	TRBJ2-4	TGTGCCAGCAGCCGCATCATAGCGGGAAGAGCCAAAAACATTCAGTACTTC	CASSRIIAGRAKNIQYF
TRBV20-1	TRBD2	few	15	TRBJ2-5	TGCAGTGCTAGCAGTAGGCGGGGGGGGCAAGAGACCCAGTACTTC	CSASSRRGGQETQYF
TRBV12-3/TRBV12-4	TRBD2	many	14	TRBJ2-4	TGTGCCAGCACCCGGTCGGGACTAGGAAACATTCAGTACTTC	CASTRSGLGNIQYF